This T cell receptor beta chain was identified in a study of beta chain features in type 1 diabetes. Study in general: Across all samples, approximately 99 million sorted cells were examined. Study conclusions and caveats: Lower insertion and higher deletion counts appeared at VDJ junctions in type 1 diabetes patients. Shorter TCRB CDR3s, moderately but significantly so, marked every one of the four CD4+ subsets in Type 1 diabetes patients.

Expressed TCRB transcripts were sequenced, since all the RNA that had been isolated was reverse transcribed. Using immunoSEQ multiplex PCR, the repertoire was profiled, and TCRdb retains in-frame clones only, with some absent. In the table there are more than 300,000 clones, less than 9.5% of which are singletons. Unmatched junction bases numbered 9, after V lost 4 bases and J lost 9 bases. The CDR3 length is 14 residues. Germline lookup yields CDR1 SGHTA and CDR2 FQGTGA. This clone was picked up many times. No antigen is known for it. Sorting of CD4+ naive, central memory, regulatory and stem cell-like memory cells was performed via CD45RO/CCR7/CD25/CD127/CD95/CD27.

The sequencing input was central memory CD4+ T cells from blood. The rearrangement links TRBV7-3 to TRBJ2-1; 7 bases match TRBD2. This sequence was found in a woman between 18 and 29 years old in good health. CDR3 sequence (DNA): TGTGCCAGCAGCTCAGGACTAGTAGGGTCTGAGCAGTTCTTC. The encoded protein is CASSSGLVGSEQFF.